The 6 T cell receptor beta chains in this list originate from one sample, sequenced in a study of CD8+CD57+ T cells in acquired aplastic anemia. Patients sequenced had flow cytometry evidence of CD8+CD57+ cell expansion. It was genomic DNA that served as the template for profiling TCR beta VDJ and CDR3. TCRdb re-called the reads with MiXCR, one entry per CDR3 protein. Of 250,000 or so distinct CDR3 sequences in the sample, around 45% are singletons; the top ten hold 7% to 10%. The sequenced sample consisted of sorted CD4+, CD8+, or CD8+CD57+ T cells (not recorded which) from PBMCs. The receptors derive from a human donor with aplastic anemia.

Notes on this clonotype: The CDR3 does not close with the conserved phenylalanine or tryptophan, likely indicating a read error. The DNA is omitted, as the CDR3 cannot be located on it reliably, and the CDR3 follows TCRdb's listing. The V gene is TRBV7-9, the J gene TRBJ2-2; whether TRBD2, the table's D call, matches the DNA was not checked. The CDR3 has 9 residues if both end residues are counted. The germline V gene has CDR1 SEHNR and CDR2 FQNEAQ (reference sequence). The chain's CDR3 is CASSLPGLA.

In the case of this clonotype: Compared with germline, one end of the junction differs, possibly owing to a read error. CDR3: CAIRLVGEDEQLF. Written as DNA, the CDR3 is TGTGCCATCCGGCTAGTGGGAGAGGATGAGCAGCTCTTC. The J gene is TRBJ2-1, the V gene TRBV10-3; D is possibly TRBD2 (5 bases). The CDR3 extends over 13 amino acids. Germline values: CDR1 ENHRY, CDR2 SYGVKD.

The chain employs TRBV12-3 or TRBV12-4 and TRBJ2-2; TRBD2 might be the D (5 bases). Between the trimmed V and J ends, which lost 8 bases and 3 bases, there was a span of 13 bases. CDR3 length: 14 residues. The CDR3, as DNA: TGTGCCAGCCTTCACCGGGGTGACACCGGGGAGCTGTTTTTT. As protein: CASLHRGDTGELFF.

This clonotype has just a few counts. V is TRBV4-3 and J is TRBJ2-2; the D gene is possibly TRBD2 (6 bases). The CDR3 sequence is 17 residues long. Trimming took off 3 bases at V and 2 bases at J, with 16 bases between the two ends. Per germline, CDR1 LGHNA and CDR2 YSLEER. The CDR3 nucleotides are TGCGCCAGCAGCCAGAACGGGGGACCTACAAACACCGGGGAGCTGTTTTTT. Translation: CASSQNGGPTNTGELFF.

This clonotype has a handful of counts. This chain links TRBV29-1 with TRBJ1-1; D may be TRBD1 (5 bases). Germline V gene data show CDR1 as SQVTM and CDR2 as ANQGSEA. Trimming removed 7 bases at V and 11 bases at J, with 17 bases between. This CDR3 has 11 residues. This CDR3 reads CSARDGAWAFF. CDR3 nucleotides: TGCAGCGCTCGCGACGGGGCGTGGGCTTTCTTT.

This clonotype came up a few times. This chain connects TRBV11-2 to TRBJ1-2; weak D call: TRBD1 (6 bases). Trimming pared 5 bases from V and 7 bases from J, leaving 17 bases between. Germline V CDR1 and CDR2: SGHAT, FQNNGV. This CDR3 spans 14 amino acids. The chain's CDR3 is CASSTGGPGVGYTF. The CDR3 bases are TGTGCCAGCAGCACGGGGGGCCCGGGAGTTGGCTACACCTTC.